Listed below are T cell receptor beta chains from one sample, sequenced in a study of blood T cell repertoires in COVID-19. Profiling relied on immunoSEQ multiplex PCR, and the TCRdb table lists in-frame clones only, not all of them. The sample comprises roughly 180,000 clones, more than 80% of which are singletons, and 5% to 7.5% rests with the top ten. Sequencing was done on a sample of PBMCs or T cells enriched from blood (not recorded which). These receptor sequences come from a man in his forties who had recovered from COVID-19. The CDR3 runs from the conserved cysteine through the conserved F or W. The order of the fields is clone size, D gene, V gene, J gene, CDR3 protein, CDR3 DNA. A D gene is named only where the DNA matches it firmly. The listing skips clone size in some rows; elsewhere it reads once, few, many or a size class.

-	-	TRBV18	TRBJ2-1	CASSPPAGGHLYNEQFF	TGTGCCAGCTCACCCCCGGCCGGAGGGCACCTATACAATGAGCAGTTCTTC
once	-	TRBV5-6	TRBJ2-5	CASSLGRRGRVRETQYF	TGTGCCAGCAGCTTGGGGCGGCGCGGAAGAGTCAGAGAGACCCAGTACTTC
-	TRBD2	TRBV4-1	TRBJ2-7	CASSHGGGSYEQYF	TGCGCCAGCAGCCATGGCGGGGGTTCCTACGAGCAGTACTTC
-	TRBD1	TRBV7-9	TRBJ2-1	CASSLAGQGQFF	TGTGCCAGCAGCTTAGCCGGACAGGGTCAGTTCTTC
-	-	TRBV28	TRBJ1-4	CASSLGQSNEKLFF	TGTGCCAGCAGTTTAGGGCAGTCTAATGAAAAACTGTTTTTT
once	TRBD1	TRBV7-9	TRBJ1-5	CASSFGGTGLQPQHF	TGTGCCAGCAGCTTCGGGGGGACAGGGCTTCAGCCCCAGCATTTT
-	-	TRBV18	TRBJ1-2	CASSFKQVEGYTF	TGTGCCAGCTCCTTCAAACAGGTGGAGGGCTACACCTTC
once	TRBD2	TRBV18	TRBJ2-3	CASSPRALARDTQYF	TGTGCCAGCTCACCACGGGCACTAGCGAGGGATACGCAGTATTTT
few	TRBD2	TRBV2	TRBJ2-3	CASSETLFRRGTMDSDTQYF	TGTGCCAGCAGTGAAACTCTGTTCCGACGAGGGACTATGGATTCAGATACGCAGTATTTT
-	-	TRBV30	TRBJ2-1	CAWSPGGRFVSGEQFF	TGTGCCTGGAGTCCCGGGGGGCGGTTCGTTTCTGGTGAGCAGTTCTTC
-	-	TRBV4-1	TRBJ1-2	CASSQDGRGYGYTF	TGCGCCAGCAGCCAAGATGGCAGGGGCTATGGCTACACCTTC
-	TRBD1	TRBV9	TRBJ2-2	CASSGRDRSTGELFF	TGTGCCAGCAGCGGCCGGGACAGATCCACCGGGGAGCTGTTTTTT
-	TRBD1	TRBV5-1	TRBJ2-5	CASSLGQGWETQYF	TGCGCCAGCAGCTTGGGACAGGGTTGGGAGACCCAGTACTTC
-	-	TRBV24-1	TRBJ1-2	CATSGALYGYTF	TGTGCCACCAGTGGGGCCCTCTATGGCTACACCTTC
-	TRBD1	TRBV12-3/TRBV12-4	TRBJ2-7	CASSLGPSDRGSF	TGTGCCAGCAGTTTAGGTCCCTCGGACAGGGGATCTTTC
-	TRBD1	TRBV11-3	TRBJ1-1	CASTELRDRDGGTEAFF	TGTGCCAGCACCGAACTCCGGGACAGGGATGGTGGCACTGAAGCTTTCTTT
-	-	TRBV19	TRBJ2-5	CASNQKGGQETQYF	TGTGCCAGTAATCAAAAGGGAGGCCAAGAGACCCAGTACTTC